This record looks at one TCR beta chain sequence and its context. CDR1 LGHDT and CDR2 YNNKEL come from the germline V gene (reference sequence). Between the trimmed V and J ends, which lost 3 bases and 5 bases, there was a span of 13 bases. The CDR3 is 14 amino acids. Sequencing was performed with immunoSEQ multiplex PCR; in TCRdb, only in-frame clones are kept and a portion is missing. The sample yields tens of thousands of clones, 70% to 90% seen once. This sample was taken from a study of blood T cell repertoires in COVID-19. The clonotype originates from a human donor in a cohort sampled during active COVID-19. The material sequenced was peripheral blood. V gene TRBV3-1 (or the pseudogene TRBV3-2) combines with J gene TRBJ2-5, with D possibly matching TRBD1 (6 bases). CDR3 loop: CASSQGTTSETQYF. CDR3 DNA sequence: TGTGCCAGCAGCCAGGGGACAACCTCGGAGACCCAGTACTTC.